These 18 T cell receptor beta chains were sequenced from one sample in a study of T cell responses to AZD1222 COVID-19 vaccine. TCRdb keeps only in-frame clones here, not all; method: immunoSEQ multiplex PCR. The sample lists some 130,000 clones; around 84% were seen once. The material was peripheral blood, obtained on day 0 of AZD1222 vaccination. These receptors all stem from an adult in good health.

CDR3 protein: CASSQWANTEAFF. In DNA form, the CDR3 reads TGTGCCAGCAGCCAATGGGCCAACACTGAAGCTTTCTTT. The V gene is TRBV3-1 (or the pseudogene TRBV3-2), the J gene TRBJ1-1; D gene ambiguous. Trimming pared 2 bases from V and 2 bases from J, leaving 6 bases between. The CDR3 is made up of 13 amino acids. The V gene's germline CDR1 is LGHDT and CDR2 YNNKEL (reference sequence).

This clone has just one count. The chain has TRBV5-1 and TRBJ1-2; unclear D gene. Germline V CDR1 and CDR2: SGHRS, YFSETQ. The CDR3 runs to 13 residues. Trimming left V 0 bases short and J 8 bases short, with 11 bases between. The CDR3 DNA reads as TGCGCCAGCAGCTTGGGATTGGGGTTCGGCTACACCTTC. It specifies CASSLGLGFGYTF. The variable domain in full, with the rest retrieved from reference TRBV5-1 and TRBJ1-2, is KAGVTQTPRYLIKTRGQQVTLSCSPISGHRSVSWYQQTPGQGLQFLFEYFSETQRNKGNFPGRFSGRQFSNSRSEMNVSTLELGDSALYLCASSLGLGFGYTFGSGTRLTVV.

The rearrangement links TRBV28 to TRBJ2-7, with 8 bases lining up with TRBD1. The CDR3 loop spans 15 amino acids. The germline gives CDR1 MDHEN, CDR2 SYDVKM. V lost 5 bases, J lost 0 bases, and 6 bases stayed unmatched. Written as DNA, the CDR3 is TGTGCCAGCAGTCAACAGGGGGTCGGCTCCTACGAGCAGTACTTC. The encoded protein is CASSQQGVGSYEQYF.

This clone was detected only once. V gene TRBV28 combines with J gene TRBJ2-1; TRBD2 is a possible D gene (7 bases). V lost 5 bases and J lost 6, with 11 bases in between. Germline CDR1 and CDR2: MDHEN and SYDVKM. The CDR3 contains 13 residues. CDR3 sequence: CASSAGALNEQFF. The CDR3, as DNA: TGTGCCAGCAGTGCGGGGGCCCTCAATGAGCAGTTCTTC.

J is TRBJ1-1 and V is TRBV18; no firm D call. Trimming took 4 bases from V and 1 from J, leaving 7 bases between them. CDR1 is KGHSH and CDR2 is LQKENI in the germline V gene. This CDR3 region has 13 residues. The CDR3 nucleotides read TGTGCCAGCTCACTTCAAGCGAACACTGAAGCTTTCTTT. This gives the protein CASSLQANTEAFF. The variable domain in full, with the rest retrieved from reference TRBV18 and TRBJ1-1, is NAGVMQNPRHLVRRRGQEARLRCSPMKGHSHVYWYRQLPEEGLKFMVYLQKENIIDESGMPKERFSAEFPKEGPSILRIQQVVRGDSAAYFCASSLQANTEAFFGQGTRLTVV.

This chain uses TRBV2 with TRBJ1-2, with unresolved D. The CDR3 length is 14 residues. Germline V gives CDR1 SNHLY, CDR2 FYNNEI. The V and J ends lost 6 bases and 3 bases respectively, with 14 bases between them. Here the CDR3 DNA reads TGTGCCAGCAGCCCGTACACGGCCTACTATGGCTACACCTTC. It is translated as CASSPYTAYYGYTF.

The rearrangement links TRBV24-1 to TRBJ2-5, with 7 nucleotides matching TRBD1. In germline, CDR1 is KGHDR, CDR2 SFDVKD. CDR3 length equals 13 residues. After removal of 6 bases from V and 6 bases from J, the junction contained 6 bases not matched to a gene. In nucleotides, the CDR3 is TGTGCCACCAGTCCGAACAGGGGAAAGACCCAGTACTTC. It is translated as CATSPNRGKTQYF.

The rearrangement joins TRBV5-6 to TRBJ1-4; 9 nucleotides match TRBD1. V dropped 3 bases and J dropped 5; count of bases not matched to a gene: 5. This CDR3 contains 15 residues. CDR1 and CDR2 from the germline V gene are SGHDT and YYEEEE. The CDR3 region is CASSSVGQGNEKLFF. CDR3 bases: TGTGCCAGCAGCTCGGTGGGACAGGGAAATGAAAAACTGTTTTTT.

In this sample, this clone turned up a few times. The J gene is TRBJ2-3, the V gene TRBV27; 14 bases align to TRBD2. The CDR3 has 18 residues. V gave up 4 bases and J gave up 1 base; unmatched junction bases: 7. Per the germline V gene, CDR1 is MNHEY and CDR2 is SMNVEV (reference sequence). CDR3 in amino acids: CASSSVRTSGGRTDTQYF. CDR3 nucleotide sequence: TGTGCCAGCAGTTCTGTCCGGACTAGCGGGGGGCGCACAGATACGCAGTATTTT.

The gene calls are TRBV5-4 and TRBJ1-1; 7 nucleotides match TRBD1. CDR3 size: 12 residues. Germline loops: CDR1 SGHNT, CDR2 YYREEE (reference sequence). The trim removed 4 bases at V and 10 bases at J, leaving 7 bases unmatched. The CDR3 nucleotides read TGTGCCAGCAGCATAAAACAGGGGCGAGCTTTCTTT. Residues: CASSIKQGRAFF.

The chain has TRBV19 and TRBJ1-1; possible D gene TRBD1, 6 bases. Germline assignment: CDR1 LNHDA and CDR2 SQIVND (reference sequence). CDR3 length: 18 residues. V was cut by 1 base and J by 7 bases, with 25 bases left in between. The CDR3 sequence: CASSIVVGYGGHGSEAFF. The CDR3 DNA is TGTGCCAGTAGTATAGTGGTGGGATATGGGGGGCACGGGAGTGAAGCTTTCTTT.

The V and J genes are TRBV9 and TRBJ1-1; the D is unclear. Germline CDR1 reads SGDLS; CDR2 reads YYNGEE. Trimming cost V 0 bases and J 2 bases, with 11 bases left between them. The CDR3 runs 15 residues. CDR3 bases: TGTGCCAGCAGCGTAGACGGCTTACGAAACACTGAAGCTTTCTTT. This translates into CASSVDGLRNTEAFF. Full variable domain (outside the CDR3, taken from reference TRBV9 and TRBJ1-1): DSGVTQTPKHLITATGQRVTLRCSPRSGDLSVYWYQQSLDQGLQFLIQYYNGEERAKGNILERFSAQQFPDLHSELNLSSLELGDSALYFCASSVDGLRNTEAFFGQGTRLTVV.

The gene calls are TRBV28 and TRBJ1-5, with D possibly TRBD1 on 5 matching bases. This CDR3 has 14 amino acids. In germline, CDR1 is MDHEN, CDR2 SYDVKM. The V end lost 6 bases, the J end lost 6 bases, and 15 bases lay between the germline ends. CDR3 protein: CASSPRPGRQPQHF. In DNA form, the CDR3 reads TGTGCCAGCAGCCCTAGGCCAGGGCGTCAGCCCCAGCATTTT.

V gene TRBV2 combines with J gene TRBJ1-3; 8 bases line up with TRBD1. V was pared by 5 bases and J by 0 bases, with 6 bases of the junction left unmatched. This CDR3 has 16 amino acids. From germline, CDR1 is SNHLY and CDR2 FYNNEI. The CDR3 DNA reads TGTGCCAGCAGTTCCTCCGGGACAGGCTCTGGAAACACCATATATTTT. This codes for CASSSSGTGSGNTIYF.

This sequence joins TRBV3-1 (or the pseudogene TRBV3-2) and TRBJ2-1; D ambiguous. V lost 0 bases and J lost 13, with 13 bases in between. The CDR3 extends over 13 amino acids. The germline gives CDR1 LGHDT, CDR2 YNNKEL (reference sequence). The CDR3 protein is CASSQDKGPRQFF. CDR3 nucleotides: TGTGCCAGCAGCCAAGATAAAGGCCCTCGCCAGTTCTTC.

This clone was counted once. This chain connects TRBV19 to TRBJ2-2, with D perhaps matching TRBD2 (6 bases). The germline gives CDR1 LNHDA, CDR2 SQIVND (reference sequence). Trimming cost V 10 bases and J 7 bases, with 13 bases left between them. The CDR3 is 12 residues long. CDR3 coding DNA: TGTGCCACTAGCGAGTTAGACGGGGAGCTGTTTTTT. It codes for CATSELDGELFF. The whole variable domain, filled in from reference TRBV19 and TRBJ2-2, reads DGGITQSPKYLFRKEGQNVTLSCEQNLNHDAMYWYRQDPGQGLRLIYYSQIVNDFQKGDIAEGYSVSREKKESFPLTVTSAQKNPTAFYLCATSELDGELFFGEGSRLTVL.

The chain combines TRBV27 with TRBJ2-7, with D tentatively TRBD1 or TRBD2 (6 bases each). V was trimmed by 5 bases and J by 6 bases, leaving 8 bases between them. From germline, CDR1 is MNHEY and CDR2 SMNVEV (reference sequence). The CDR3 has 11 amino acids. CDR3 sequence: CASSRGVEQYF. Written as DNA, the CDR3 is TGTGCCAGCAGTAGGGGGGTCGAGCAGTACTTC.

The chain couples TRBV2 to TRBJ2-7; 8 nucleotides line up with TRBD1. The CDR3 spans 14 residues. The V and J ends lost 3 bases and 4 bases, in that order; junction bases with no gene match: 5. Germline V gives CDR1 SNHLY, CDR2 FYNNEI. The DNA of the CDR3 is TGTGCCAGCAGTGATCCGGGACAGGTATACGAGCAGTACTTC. Translating gives CASSDPGQVYEQYF.